The 32 T cell receptor beta chains in this list originate from one sample, sequenced in a study of blood T cells in healthy people across ages. A J-beta primer mix and a sample-barcoded 5' primer were used in a second PCR of about 6 to 12 cycles. TCRdb reprocessed the 5' RACE reads with MiXCR, giving one entry per CDR3 protein. The top ten hold roughly a fifth of the sample, which has around 940,000 distinct CDR3 sequences, about 53% seen once. The sample was blood. Every receptor here comes from a woman in her sixties in good health.

The chain employs TRBV28 and TRBJ2-3; D is ambiguous. From germline, CDR1 is MDHEN and CDR2 SYDVKM. This CDR3 comprises 14 residues. V shed 6 bases and J shed 2 bases, with 12 bases lying between them. For the CDR3, the DNA is TGTGCCAGCAGAGACCAATACACCACAGATACGCAGTATTTT. Protein product: CASRDQYTTDTQYF.

This clonotype was counted between two and nine times. V and J are TRBV6-9 and TRBJ2-3; D remains ambiguous. Trimming left V 11 bases short and J 2 bases short, with 17 bases between. The germline CDR1 and CDR2 sequences are MNHGY and SVAAGI. The CDR3 runs to 14 residues. The CDR3 region is CAGKHSPITDTQYF. The CDR3 bases are TGTGCCGGCAAACATTCTCCAATCACAGATACGCAGTATTTT.

In its sample, this clonotype was seen once. The germline gene is not matched at one end of the junction; a read error may be the cause. The V gene is TRBV20-1, the J gene TRBJ2-1, with D unresolved. Germline CDR1 and CDR2: DFQATT and SNEGSKA (reference sequence). The CDR3 totals 16 residues. Here the CDR3 DNA reads TGCAGTGCTAGATTCCGGACGGGCGGAGTTTACAATAAGCAGTTCTTC. Translated: CSARFRTGGVYNKQFF.

The gene calls are TRBV4-3 and TRBJ2-5, with no clear D. The germline gives CDR1 LGHNA, CDR2 YSLEER. V was clipped by 0 bases and J by 3 bases, with 8 bases between them. The CDR3 is made up of 14 amino acids. The CDR3 region has the DNA TGCGCCAGCAGCCAAGATTTCGGAGAAGAGACCCAGTACTTC. It yields the protein CASSQDFGEETQYF.

The V call is TRBV7-2, the J call TRBJ2-3, with D tentatively TRBD2 (6 bases). This CDR3 has 15 residues. Trimming pared 2 bases from V and 3 bases from J, leaving 12 bases between. Per germline, CDR1 SGHTA and CDR2 FQGNSA. CDR3 region: CASSLKAGPTDTQYF. The CDR3 coding sequence is TGTGCCAGCAGCTTAAAGGCGGGACCGACAGATACGCAGTATTTT.

The rearrangement joins TRBV20-1 to TRBJ2-1; 10 positions match TRBD2. Unmatched junction bases numbered 8, after V lost 4 bases and J lost 8 bases. Germline CDR1 DFQATT, CDR2 SNEGSKA (reference sequence). The CDR3 runs to 14 residues. CDR3 amino acids: CSATGLAAYHEQFF. The DNA for the CDR3 is TGCAGTGCTACAGGACTAGCGGCCTATCATGAGCAGTTCTTC.

This chain links TRBV29-1 with TRBJ1-5; D perhaps matches TRBD1 (6 bases). The CDR3 sequence is 13 residues long. Trimming cost V 5 bases and J 4 bases, with 12 bases left between them. Per the germline V gene, CDR1 is SQVTM and CDR2 is ANQGSEA. CDR3: CSVSGDGNQPQHF. The DNA of the CDR3 is TGCAGCGTTTCAGGGGACGGAAATCAGCCCCAGCATTTT.

This clonotype was found a few times. The gene calls are TRBV12-3 or TRBV12-4 and TRBJ2-7; the match to TRBD2 covers 7 bases. This CDR3 is 14 amino acids long. The V and J ends lost 0 bases and 6 bases, in that order; junction bases with no gene match: 5. CDR3 sequence: CASSLAGGPSEQYF. The CDR3 DNA sequence: TGTGCCAGCAGTTTAGCGGGAGGGCCCTCCGAGCAGTACTTC.

The rearrangement joins TRBV6-2 or TRBV6-3 to TRBJ2-5; no clear D. The J call is in doubt because the DNA end fits TRBJ2-1 better. Germline-derived CDR1 and CDR2 are MNHEY and SVGEGT. The CDR3 contains 20 residues. Written as DNA, the CDR3 is TGTGCCAGCAGTCAGCCTCGGTGGCAGGCGACGGCACAGTCCAAAGAGACCCAGTTCTTC. Its translation: CASSQPRWQATAQSKETQFF.

The V and J genes are TRBV12-3 or TRBV12-4 and TRBJ2-1; 9 bases align to TRBD2. The CDR3 totals 16 residues. The ends lost 3 bases at V and 7 bases at J; junction bases unmatched: 10. CDR3 protein: CASSFYAGGFLNEQFF. The CDR3 DNA reads as TGTGCCAGCAGTTTCTATGCGGGAGGGTTTTTGAATGAGCAGTTCTTC.

The rearrangement links TRBV20-1 to TRBJ2-3, with TRBD1 identical over 10 bases. V shed 0 bases, J shed 4 bases, and the junction held 10 bases outside the gene matches. CDR1 DFQATT and CDR2 SNEGSKA come from the germline V gene (reference sequence). This CDR3 has 17 residues. In DNA, the CDR3 is TGCAGTGCTAGAGATCGGACCGGGACAGGGGTCCCAGATACGCAGTATTTT. Translated: CSARDRTGTGVPDTQYF.

A single count supports this clonotype. The V and J genes are TRBV7-9 and TRBJ2-1; TRBD2 agrees at 14 bases. Trimming took 10 bases from V and 0 from J; bases not matched to a gene: 2. Looked up from germline, CDR1 is SEHNR and CDR2 is FQNEAQ (reference sequence). The length of the CDR3 is 15 residues. The DNA for the CDR3 is TGTGCCACGACTAGCGGGGGGGTCTCCTACAATGAGCAGTTCTTC. Its protein product is CATTSGGVSYNEQFF.

CDR3 bases: TGTGCCAGCAGCACGGCGGGAGGAAGCACAGATACGCAGTATTTT. Translating it yields CASSTAGGSTDTQYF. The chain links TRBV11-2 to TRBJ2-3; 8 bases align to TRBD2. V dropped 5 bases and J dropped 0; count of bases not matched to a gene: 4. This CDR3 has 15 residues. The germline CDR1 and CDR2 sequences are SGHAT and FQNNGV.

This clonotype was observed a handful of times. J is TRBJ2-1 and V is TRBV13, with TRBD2 identical over 12 bases. This CDR3 is built from 15 residues. J lost 7 bases, V lost 1 base, and 2 bases had no gene match. The germline gives CDR1 PRHDT, CDR2 FYEKMQ (reference sequence). CDR3 nucleotide sequence: TGTGCCAGCAGCTTAGTGACTAGCGGGAGTAATGAGCAGTTCTTC. The encoded protein is CASSLVTSGSNEQFF. Using reference TRBV13 and TRBJ2-1 for the parts outside the CDR3, the full variable domain is AAGVIQSPRHLIKEKRETATLKCYPIPRHDTVYWYQQGPGQDPQFLISFYEKMQSDKGSIPDRFSAQQFSDYHSELNMSSLELGDSALYFCASSLVTSGSNEQFFGPGTRLTVL.

Worth noting for this clonotype: The junction differs from germline at one of its ends, possibly a read error. The CDR3 nucleotides are TGCAGCGGGACAGGGGAGATTGGCACTGGAGCTTTCTTT. This translates into CSGTGEIGTGAFF. The V gene is TRBV29-1, the J gene TRBJ1-1; 9 bases match TRBD1. This CDR3 contains 13 residues. Germline values: CDR1 SQVTM, CDR2 ANQGSEA.

V is TRBV5-1 and J is TRBJ2-5; TRBD2 matches at 10 bases. The CDR3 extends over 16 amino acids. Germline V gene lookup returns CDR1 SGHRS and CDR2 YFSETQ. V dropped 1 base and J dropped 11; count of bases not matched to a gene: 14. The CDR3 protein is CASSLPGTSDYNEQYF. The CDR3, as DNA: TGCGCCAGCAGCTTGCCCGGGACTAGCGATTACAATGAGCAGTACTTC.

The genes are TRBV15 and TRBJ2-7, with TRBD2 matching over 8 bases. V lost 3 bases and J lost 4; bases outside the gene matches: 8. This CDR3 contains 15 residues. Germline V gene lookup returns CDR1 LNHNV and CDR2 YYDKDF (reference sequence). CDR3 in amino acids: CATSRVAGNIYEQYF. In DNA, the CDR3 is TGTGCCACCAGCAGGGTAGCGGGAAACATTTACGAGCAGTACTTC.

This clonotype came up a few times. The gene calls are TRBV28 and TRBJ2-1; tentatively, D is TRBD2 (5 bases). This CDR3 has 13 amino acids. Trimming stripped 6 bases from V and 6 bases from J, with 12 bases between. CDR1 and CDR2 (germline): MDHEN, SYDVKM. The CDR3 sequence: CASRSTRINEQFF. CDR3 bases: TGTGCCAGCAGGTCCACTAGGATCAATGAGCAGTTCTTC.

The J gene is TRBJ2-1, the V gene TRBV7-9; possible D gene TRBD2, 6 bases. The CDR3 covers 16 residues. CDR1 and CDR2 from the germline V gene are SEHNR and FQNEAQ (reference sequence). The germline V and J ends were trimmed by 5 bases and 4 bases, with 18 bases remaining between them. The CDR3 region has the DNA TGTGCCAGCAGCCGCGGGACCACCTCGTGGTACAATGAGCAGTTCTTC. Amino acids: CASSRGTTSWYNEQFF.

The chain joins TRBV14 to TRBJ1-6; 8 nucleotides align to TRBD1. Germline assignment: CDR1 SGHDN and CDR2 FVKESK. The J segment lost 7 bases and the V segment lost 4 bases, leaving 12 bases of the junction unmatched. CDR3 length: 17 amino acids. CDR3 loop: CASSRGGPGQVNSPLHF. CDR3 nucleotide sequence: TGTGCCAGCAGCCGAGGAGGGCCGGGACAGGTCAATTCACCCCTCCACTTT.

The chain carries TRBV5-1 and TRBJ2-1; tentative D call: TRBD2 (6 bases). CDR1 is SGHRS and CDR2 is YFSETQ in the germline V gene. The CDR3 covers 14 residues. Trimming left V 0 bases short and J 7 bases short, with 11 bases between. The CDR3 DNA reads TGCGCCAGCAGCTTGGTGACGGGAGAGAATGAGCAGTTCTTC. It codes for CASSLVTGENEQFF.

This clonotype was seen a few times. The chain joins TRBV7-2 to TRBJ2-7; 9 nucleotides line up with TRBD2. The J segment lost 5 bases and the V segment lost 6 bases, leaving 8 bases of the junction unmatched. This CDR3 has 14 amino acids. The germline gives CDR1 SGHTA, CDR2 FQGNSA. The CDR3 protein is CASRTGTSSHEQYF. CDR3 sequence (DNA): TGTGCCAGCAGAACCGGGACTAGCTCTCACGAGCAGTACTTC.

The chain recombines TRBV9 with TRBJ1-2; the D gene is possibly TRBD1 (6 bases). Trimming took 3 bases from V and 8 from J, leaving 26 bases between them. The CDR3 covers 17 residues. Looked up from germline, CDR1 is SGDLS and CDR2 is YYNGEE. The CDR3 spells CASSGMRQAHSNEGYTF. The CDR3 DNA reads as TGTGCCAGCAGCGGAATGAGACAGGCCCACTCAAACGAGGGCTACACCTTC.

The chain carries TRBV20-1 and TRBJ2-5; D unclear. The V and J ends lost 2 bases and 1 base respectively, with 8 bases between them. Per germline, CDR1 DFQATT and CDR2 SNEGSKA (reference sequence). CDR3 length equals 13 residues. The chain's CDR3 is CSARWWTQETQYF. The CDR3 DNA reads as TGCAGTGCTAGATGGTGGACCCAAGAGACCCAGTACTTC.

The V call is TRBV6-5, the J call TRBJ1-1; a possible D gene is TRBD1 (5 bases). Germline assignment: CDR1 MNHEY and CDR2 SVGAGI. The CDR3 is made up of 15 amino acids. Trimming took off 6 bases at V and 1 base at J, with 15 bases between the two ends. In DNA, the CDR3 is TGTGCCAGCAGCTTCCTGGACATAACGAACACTGAAGCTTTCTTT. Protein: CASSFLDITNTEAFF.

With regard to this clonotype: Without the conserved terminal phenylalanine or tryptophan, this CDR3 likely stems from a read error. The J gene is TRBJ1-5, the V gene TRBV4-1; 7 bases line up with TRBD1. The V and J ends lost 0 bases and 6 bases, in that order; junction bases with no gene match: 8. Per germline, CDR1 MGHRA and CDR2 YSYEKL. The CDR3 totals 16 residues. The CDR3 spells CASSQEGQGVGQPQHL. The CDR3 DNA follows: TGCGCCAGCAGCCAAGAGGGGCAGGGGGTCGGTCAGCCCCAGCATCTT.

This clonotype has a handful of counts. This chain uses TRBV7-2 with TRBJ1-2; D perhaps matches TRBD1 (6 bases). Per germline, CDR1 SGHTA and CDR2 FQGNSA. V gave up 1 base and J gave up 2 bases, with 8 bases separating them. This CDR3 is 14 amino acids long. CDR3 protein: CASSLGGPNYGYTF. The CDR3 DNA follows: TGTGCCAGCAGCTTAGGGGGGCCCAACTATGGCTACACCTTC.

V gene TRBV30 combines with J gene TRBJ2-2; D is unresolved. Looked up from germline, CDR1 is GTSNPN and CDR2 is SVGIG (reference sequence). The CDR3 is made up of 12 amino acids. Trimming removed 3 bases at V and 6 bases at J, with 8 bases between. For the CDR3, the DNA is TGTGCCTGGAGCCGGCATGCCGGGGAGCTGTTTTTT. Translation: CAWSRHAGELFF.

The sample holds many counts of this clonotype. V is TRBV28 and J is TRBJ1-1; D call uncertain. The CDR3 covers 13 residues. Looked up from germline, CDR1 is MDHEN and CDR2 is SYDVKM. V lost 2 bases, J lost 1 base, and 5 bases lay in between. CDR3 amino acids: CASSLRGNTEAFF. In DNA form, the CDR3 reads TGTGCCAGCAGTTTACGGGGGAACACTGAAGCTTTCTTT.

The chain recombines TRBV20-1 with TRBJ2-3; 9 bases are shared with TRBD2. This CDR3 contains 17 residues. The junction had 10 bases not matched to a gene; V was cut back by 3 bases and J by 0 bases. The germline V gene encodes CDR1 DFQATT and CDR2 SNEGSKA (reference sequence). The CDR3 bases are TGCAGTGCTAGTGCTCTAGCGGGACGTCCTAGCACAGATACGCAGTATTTT. Encoded protein: CSASALAGRPSTDTQYF.

The chain links TRBV11-2 to TRBJ2-7; possible D gene TRBD1, 5 bases. V lost 6 bases and J 2 bases, leaving 11 bases between the germline ends. CDR1 and CDR2 from the germline V gene are SGHAT and FQNNGV. CDR3 length equals 13 residues. The CDR3 loop reads CASRPDSAYEQYF. CDR3 in DNA: TGTGCCAGCAGGCCCGACAGTGCCTACGAGCAGTACTTC. Based on the CDR3 plus reference TRBV11-2 and TRBJ2-7, the full variable domain is EAGVAQSPRYKIIEKRQSVAFWCNPISGHATLYWYQQILGQGPKLLIQFQNNGVVDDSQLPKDRFSAERLKGVDSTLKIQPAKLEDSAVYLCASRPDSAYEQYFGPGTRLTVT.

The chain uses TRBV4-3 and TRBJ1-2; D may be TRBD1 (5 bases). CDR1 is LGHNA, CDR2 YSLEER, per germline. V was trimmed by 3 bases and J by 4 bases, leaving 21 bases between them. CDR3 length: 17 amino acids. The CDR3 sequence: CASSQDSSRTKIYGYTF. The CDR3 bases are TGCGCCAGCAGCCAGGACTCATCCAGGACAAAGATCTATGGCTACACCTTC.